Below are 28 T cell receptor beta chains sequenced from a single sample in a study of beta chain features in type 1 diabetes. The sequenced template was cDNA made from the entire isolated RNA. Clones were read by immunoSEQ multiplex PCR, and TCRdb kept only the in-frame ones, dropping some. Found here are some 500,000 clones, 11% of them singletons; the top ten hold more than 0.045%. Sequenced material: naive CD4+ T cells from blood. The source is a woman between 18 and 29 years old in good health.

The chain combines TRBV7-3 with TRBJ1-1, with a possible D match to TRBD1 (5 bases). Trimming shortened V by 3 bases and J by 3 bases, and 8 bases separated the two germline ends. The germline V gene encodes CDR1 SGHTA and CDR2 FQGTGA. The CDR3 sequence is 13 residues long. Here the CDR3 reads CASSFGRDTEAFF. DNA for the CDR3: TGTGCCAGCAGCTTCGGCAGGGACACTGAAGCTTTCTTT.

There are a few counts of this clone. This chain joins TRBV5-6 and TRBJ1-5; TRBD1 is a possible D gene (5 bases). This CDR3 comprises 12 residues. Deletions cut 3 bases from V and 9 bases from J, with 10 bases between. Germline V gene data show CDR1 as SGHDT and CDR2 as YYEEEE. In nucleotides, the CDR3 is TGTGCCAGCAGCTATGCTAGGGGGCCCCAGCATTTT. This translates into CASSYARGPQHF.

This clone was seen a handful of times. The chain combines TRBV15 with TRBJ2-7; D call uncertain. V shed 2 bases and J shed 8 bases, with 16 bases lying between them. This CDR3 spans 14 amino acids. Germline CDR1 is LNHNV and CDR2 is YYDKDF (reference sequence). The CDR3 DNA follows: TGTGCCACCAGCAGAACCGGAGATCGCTCACAGCAGTACTTC. Protein product: CATSRTGDRSQQYF.

The V call is TRBV4-3, the J call TRBJ1-4; no clear D gene. The CDR3 runs to 15 residues. Germline CDR1 is LGHNA and CDR2 is YSLEER. The V gene lost 4 bases and the J gene lost 3 bases, with 12 bases spanning the gap. CDR3 DNA sequence: TGCGCCAGCAGCCTCCGCAGGAGCCCTAATGAAAAACTGTTTTTT. Translating gives CASSLRRSPNEKLFF.

This clone has just a few counts. J is TRBJ2-3 and V is TRBV10-3; 7 bases are a match to TRBD2. The CDR3 consists of 15 residues. CDR1 and CDR2 from the germline V gene are ENHRY and SYGVKD. Germline trimming cut 0 bases from V and 1 base from J; bases unmatched to any gene: 1. The CDR3 spells CAISESGLGTDTQYF. Here the CDR3 DNA reads TGTGCCATCAGTGAGTCTGGACTAGGCACAGATACGCAGTATTTT.

The sample holds a few counts of this clone. The chain recombines TRBV18 with TRBJ2-7, with 12 bases identical to TRBD1. The germline V gene has CDR1 KGHSH and CDR2 LQKENI. This CDR3 comprises 14 residues. After removal of 3 bases from V and 6 bases from J, the junction contained 3 bases not matched to a gene. In nucleotides, the CDR3 is TGTGCCAGCTCACCGGGACAGGGGGCTATCGAGCAGTACGTC. It codes for CASSPGQGAIEQYV.

This clone was seen only a few times. The chain carries TRBV29-1 and TRBJ2-3; unclear D gene. CDR3 size: 13 residues. The germline gives CDR1 SQVTM, CDR2 ANQGSEA. V was trimmed by 4 bases and J by 0 bases, leaving 8 bases between them. CDR3: CSVVTASTDTQYF. As DNA, the CDR3 is TGCAGCGTTGTTACAGCCAGCACAGATACGCAGTATTTT.

This clone was detected only a few times. V usage is TRBV30 and J usage is TRBJ1-2, with 8 bases aligning to TRBD1. This CDR3 is 16 amino acids long. CDR1 GTSNPN and CDR2 SVGIG come from the germline V gene (reference sequence). The V gene end was trimmed by 4 bases and the J gene end by 11 bases; junction bases not matched to a gene: 21. The CDR3 sequence is CAWIRNGAGGLGGYTF. The CDR3 nucleotides read TGTGCCTGGATCCGAAACGGGGCAGGGGGCCTTGGTGGTTACACCTTC.

This clone appeared many times. The V gene is TRBV10-3, the J gene TRBJ2-1; no reliable D call. V was clipped by 0 bases and J by 5 bases, with 5 bases between them. The CDR3 is 13 amino acids. Germline CDR1 is ENHRY and CDR2 is SYGVKD. The CDR3 nucleotides read TGTGCCATCAGTGAGTCGCAGAACAATGAGCAGTTCTTC. Protein product: CAISESQNNEQFF.

This clone showed up just a few times. This chain links TRBV2 with TRBJ2-3, with D possibly called TRBD1 or TRBD2 (6 bases each). The CDR3 is made up of 15 amino acids. In germline, CDR1 is SNHLY, CDR2 FYNNEI. V lost 3 bases to trimming and J lost 6 bases, with 16 bases between them. CDR3 nucleotides: TGTGCCAGCAGTGATCAGAGCAAGGGGGGTGATACGCAGTATTTT. Protein product: CASSDQSKGGDTQYF.

This clone was counted many times. The genes are TRBV7-9 and TRBJ2-7; 9 bases align to TRBD2. The germline gives CDR1 SEHNR, CDR2 FQNEAQ (reference sequence). The CDR3 totals 13 residues. V trimming: 5 bases; J trimming: 3 bases; junction bases outside the gene matches: 2. The CDR3 DNA reads as TGTGCCAGCAGCCTTAGCGGGAGCTACGAGCAGTACTTC. As protein: CASSLSGSYEQYF.

J is TRBJ1-4 and V is TRBV7-2, with 10 positions matching TRBD1. Looked up from germline, CDR1 is SGHTA and CDR2 is FQGNSA. There are 15 residues in the CDR3. V was pared by 2 bases and J by 6 bases, with 3 bases of the junction left unmatched. Written as DNA, the CDR3 is TGTGCCAGCAGCTTATTCGGGACAGGGGATGAAAAACTGTTTTTT. This encodes CASSLFGTGDEKLFF.

The chain combines TRBV2 with TRBJ2-7; no clear D gene. V lost 2 bases to trimming and J lost 3 bases, with 11 bases between them. Germline V CDR1 and CDR2: SNHLY, FYNNEI. The CDR3 totals 14 residues. The CDR3 region has the DNA TGTGCCAGCAGTGAAAATCGGCCGGACTACGAGCAGTACGTC. Encoded protein: CASSENRPDYEQYV.

This clone was observed a few times. This sample also contains other DNA sequences that code for the same CDR3. The rearrangement uses TRBV9 and TRBJ2-2; tentative D call: TRBD1 (5 bases). This CDR3 has 14 amino acids. V was trimmed by 0 bases and J by 5 bases, leaving 8 bases between them. Germline-derived CDR1 and CDR2 are SGDLS and YYNGEE. CDR3 protein: CASSVVSGTGELFF. DNA for the CDR3: TGTGCCAGCAGCGTAGTGTCAGGGACCGGGGAGCTGTTTTTT.

The rearrangement links TRBV6-5 to TRBJ2-3; TRBD2 is a possible D gene (5 bases). The CDR3 runs to 13 residues. Between the trimmed V and J ends, which lost 7 bases and 6 bases, there was a span of 14 bases. Germline V gene sequence: CDR1 MNHEY, CDR2 SVGAGI. The CDR3 here is CASKSAPGDTQYF. The DNA of the CDR3 is TGTGCCAGCAAGTCGGCTCCGGGGGATACGCAGTATTTT.

V usage is TRBV19 and J usage is TRBJ2-3; 7 bases map to TRBD2. The CDR3 contains 13 residues. Germline CDR1 LNHDA, CDR2 SQIVND (reference sequence). V lost 10 bases to trimming and J lost 2 bases; unmatched junction nucleotides: 6. The CDR3 loop reads CATRDYLTDTQYF. The DNA for the CDR3 is TGTGCCACCCGGGACTACCTCACAGATACGCAGTATTTT. The whole variable domain, remainder taken from reference TRBV19 and TRBJ2-3, is DGGITQSPKYLFRKEGQNVTLSCEQNLNHDAMYWYRQDPGQGLRLIYYSQIVNDFQKGDIAEGYSVSREKKESFPLTVTSAQKNPTAFYLCATRDYLTDTQYFGPGTRLTVL.

The chain uses TRBV4-1 and TRBJ1-4; D is ambiguous. The CDR3 is 15 amino acids. Trimming stripped 1 base from V and 8 bases from J, with 14 bases between. The V gene's germline CDR1 is MGHRA and CDR2 YSYEKL. The CDR3 nucleotides read TGCGCCAGCAGCCAAGTCACCCAGGCGCGAGAAAAACTGTTTTTT. Its protein is CASSQVTQAREKLFF.

A remark on this clone: The junction does not match germline at one end; this may be a read error. J is TRBJ2-3 and V is TRBV29-1, with D hard to call. CDR1 and CDR2 (germline): SQVTM, ANQGSEA. This CDR3 has 14 residues. CDR3 protein: CSVELLTSRDTQYF. For the CDR3, the DNA is TGCAGCGTTGAACTCTTAACCAGCAGAGATACGCAGTATTTT.

V is TRBV21-1 and J is TRBJ1-4. TRBV21-1 is labeled a pseudogene. The CDR3 is 15 amino acids. The CDR3 coding sequence is TGTGCCAGCAGCAAAAATCACCCCGGGGATGAAAAACTGTTTTTT. Protein product: CASSKNHPGDEKLFF.

This clone has only a few counts. The rearrangement uses TRBV7-9 and TRBJ1-1; D is unclear. The V gene lost 2 bases and the J gene lost 3 bases, with 16 bases spanning the gap. CDR3 length: 16 amino acids. The germline V gene has CDR1 SEHNR and CDR2 FQNEAQ (reference sequence). The CDR3: CASSLPLTLGDTEAFF. CDR3 nucleotides: TGTGCCAGCAGCTTACCCTTGACTCTCGGGGACACTGAAGCTTTCTTT.

This clone was seen only a few times. This rearrangement joins TRBV14 to TRBJ1-1; D unresolved. Germline CDR1 and CDR2: SGHDN and FVKESK. Trimming removed 4 bases from V and 8 bases from J, with 14 bases in between. CDR3 length: 13 amino acids. Here the CDR3 DNA reads TGTGCCAGCAGCCGCCTGACCAGTCCCGAAGCTTTCTTT. This translates into CASSRLTSPEAFF.

This chain connects TRBV5-1 to TRBJ2-1; the match to TRBD1 covers 7 bases. The CDR3 is made up of 17 amino acids. V was clipped by 0 bases and J by 9 bases; unmatched bases: 15. CDR1 is SGHRS and CDR2 is YFSETQ in the germline V gene. The CDR3 nucleotides are TGCGCCAGCAGCTTGGGTAGACAGGGAGTTGGCGTCGGTGAGCAGTTCTTC. Translation: CASSLGRQGVGVGEQFF.

The chain is built from TRBV2 and TRBJ2-1; weak D call: TRBD1 (6 bases). The CDR3 is 13 amino acids. V lost 7 bases and J lost 8, with 15 bases in between. Germline V gene lookup returns CDR1 SNHLY and CDR2 FYNNEI. DNA for the CDR3: TGTGCCAGCATCAGGGGTCTGGGCGATGAGCAGTTCTTC. Encoded protein: CASIRGLGDEQFF.

This clone has only a few counts. This sequence joins TRBV30 and TRBJ1-6, with D possibly being TRBD1 (6 bases). V lost 6 bases and J lost 5, with 14 bases in between. Per germline, CDR1 GTSNPN and CDR2 SVGIG (reference sequence). The length of the CDR3 is 14 residues. The CDR3 sequence: CACLTGSNNSPLHF. CDR3 bases: TGTGCCTGTCTGACAGGATCGAATAATTCACCCCTCCACTTT.

This clone was detected a few times. The chain joins TRBV5-1 to TRBJ2-1; 7 bases match TRBD1. Germline CDR1 SGHRS, CDR2 YFSETQ. V trimming: 5 bases; J trimming: 2 bases; junction bases outside the gene matches: 4. CDR3 length: 14 residues. CDR3 coding DNA: TGCGCCAGCAGAAGACAGGGAACCTACAATGAGCAGTTCTTC. Translating gives CASRRQGTYNEQFF. The variable domain in full, with the rest retrieved from reference TRBV5-1 and TRBJ2-1, is KAGVTQTPRYLIKTRGQQVTLSCSPISGHRSVSWYQQTPGQGLQFLFEYFSETQRNKGNFPGRFSGRQFSNSRSEMNVSTLELGDSALYLCASRRQGTYNEQFFGPGTRLTVL.

This clone has only a few counts. The chain employs TRBV4-3 and TRBJ1-6; D gene ambiguous. The CDR3 is 14 residues long. The V gene lost 3 bases and the J gene lost 12 bases, with 15 bases spanning the gap. Germline-derived CDR1 and CDR2 are LGHNA and YSLEER. CDR3 loop: CASSQSPLILPLHF. In nucleotides, the CDR3 is TGCGCCAGCAGCCAGAGCCCTTTGATTCTACCCCTCCACTTT.

The chain recombines TRBV7-9 with TRBJ1-2; unclear D gene. The CDR3 contains 15 residues. Trimming left V 0 bases short and J 0 bases short, with 8 bases between. Per the germline V gene, CDR1 is SEHNR and CDR2 is FQNEAQ (reference sequence). CDR3 coding DNA: TGTGCCAGCAGCTTAGCTACAGCAACTAACTATGGCTACACCTTC. Translated: CASSLATATNYGYTF.

The V call is TRBV5-1, the J call TRBJ2-7, with 8 positions matching TRBD1. Germline V gene lookup returns CDR1 SGHRS and CDR2 YFSETQ. Trimming removed 4 bases from V and 2 bases from J; junction bases left unmatched: 14. This CDR3 spans 17 amino acids. The CDR3 sequence is CASSPSSRQGAAYEQYV. As DNA, the CDR3 is TGCGCCAGCAGCCCATCCTCCCGGCAGGGGGCCGCCTACGAGCAGTACGTC.